Below, 8 T cell receptor beta chains from the same sample are listed, as sequenced in a study of beta chain features in type 1 diabetes. Expressed TCRB transcripts were sequenced, since all the RNA that had been isolated was reverse transcribed. The repertoire was sequenced with immunoSEQ multiplex PCR; TCRdb's copy has only in-frame clones and lacks some. The repertoire holds fewer than 300,000 clones, with about a fifth as singletons. Study-wide results and caveats: For Type 1 diabetes patients, all four CD4+ subsets carried TCRB CDR3s that were moderately but significantly shorter.

For these TCRs, the target antigens are not known. Sequences were obtained from naive CD4+ T cells from blood. Receptors were obtained from a woman in her thirties or forties with type 1 diabetes.

This clone was counted between two and nine times. The chain links TRBV7-9 to TRBJ2-1; a weak D match, TRBD1 (8 bases). The CDR3 length is 13 residues. CDR1 is SEHNR and CDR2 is FQNEAQ in the germline V gene (reference sequence). The V and J ends lost 2 bases and 15 bases respectively, with 17 bases between them. CDR3 nucleotide sequence: TGTGCCAGCAGCTTAAGTGGGGGGGACAGGCGGTTCTTC. This encodes CASSLSGGDRRFF.

The chain uses TRBV5-4 and TRBJ2-1; D is possibly TRBD1 (5 bases). This CDR3 is 15 amino acids long. The germline V gene encodes CDR1 SGHNT and CDR2 YYREEE (reference sequence). Deletions cut 0 bases from V and 4 bases from J, with 11 bases between. CDR3 nucleotides: TGTGCCAGCAGCTTGGGACAGTTGGGTTACAATGAGCAGTTCTTC. It yields the protein CASSLGQLGYNEQFF.

With respect to this clone: Additional DNA sequences in this sample encode the identical CDR3. The rearrangement links TRBV18 to TRBJ2-7; weak D call: TRBD2 (5 bases). The length of the CDR3 is 13 residues. V was trimmed by 1 base and J by 2 bases, leaving 6 bases between them. Germline V gene data show CDR1 as KGHSH and CDR2 as LQKENI. CDR3 bases: TGTGCCAGCTCACCACGGGAGACCTACGAGCAGTACTTC. Its protein product is CASSPRETYEQYF.

The chain combines TRBV28 with TRBJ2-7; D uncertain. This CDR3 spans 11 amino acids. Between the trimmed V and J ends, which lost 3 bases and 4 bases, there was a span of 4 bases. CDR1 MDHEN and CDR2 SYDVKM come from the germline V gene. The CDR3 region is CASSFSYEQYF. In DNA, the CDR3 is TGTGCCAGCAGTTTCTCGTACGAGCAGTACTTC.

The gene calls are TRBV11-2 and TRBJ1-5; tentatively, D is TRBD1 (5 bases). Germline V lookup: CDR1 SGHAT, CDR2 FQNNGV. The CDR3 totals 13 residues. V lost 3 bases to trimming and J lost 5 bases, with 8 bases between them. The CDR3 DNA reads as TGTGCCAGCAGCTTCACACAGGATCAGCCCCAGCATTTT. This gives the protein CASSFTQDQPQHF.

This chain uses TRBV10-3 with TRBJ2-1; 9 bases are shared with TRBD1. V shed 6 bases, J shed 6 bases, and the junction held 6 bases outside the gene matches. The germline V gene has CDR1 ENHRY and CDR2 SYGVKD. The CDR3 totals 14 residues. The CDR3 spells CAISRDREGNEQFF. The CDR3 DNA is TGTGCCATCAGCCGGGACAGGGAAGGCAATGAGCAGTTCTTC.

This clone was picked up a small number of times. The V call is TRBV30, the J call TRBJ2-7; D possibly corresponds to TRBD2 (6 bases). V was trimmed by 0 bases and J by 5 bases, leaving 8 bases between them. Germline loops: CDR1 GTSNPN, CDR2 SVGIG (reference sequence). There are 12 residues in the CDR3. CDR3 in DNA: TGTGCCTGGAGTGTAGGCGGGGACGAGCAGTACTTC. It yields the protein CAWSVGGDEQYF.

This clone occurred a few times. V and J are TRBV4-3 and TRBJ2-4, with D possibly TRBD2 on 5 matching bases. There are 16 residues in the CDR3. Trimming took off 5 bases at V and 1 base at J, with 15 bases between the two ends. Germline loops: CDR1 LGHNA, CDR2 YSLEER. CDR3 protein: CASSYSGGAAKNIQYF. CDR3 DNA sequence: TGCGCCAGCAGCTACTCAGGAGGCGCCGCCAAAAACATTCAGTACTTC.